This T cell receptor beta chain was profiled in a study of blood T cell repertoires in COVID-19. Data came from immunoSEQ multiplex PCR; TCRdb stores just in-frame clones and leaves some out. The repertoire consists of a few hundred thousand clones, with about 88% occurring once and the leading ten covering roughly 2%. The sequencing input was PBMCs or T cells enriched from blood (not recorded which). The receptor was derived from a woman aged 55-69 years in a cohort exposed to, infected with or recovered from COVID-19 (not recorded which).

The CDR3 DNA reads TGTGCCAGCAGCCGGCCACGACAGGGTAATAATGAAAAACTGTTTTTT. Protein sequence: CASSRPRQGNNEKLFF. The V and J genes are TRBV14 and TRBJ1-4, with 7 bases aligning to TRBD1. This CDR3 region has 16 residues. Trimming cost V 4 bases and J 4 bases; bases outside gene matches: 9. Germline V gene sequence: CDR1 SGHDN, CDR2 FVKESK.